This T cell receptor beta chain originates from a study of cytomegalovirus exposure and HLA in healthy donors. This PCR relied on a set of 60 Vbeta primers and 13 Jbeta primers. Method: immunoSEQ multiplex PCR; TCRdb's copy keeps in-frame clones and lacks some. The sample has approximately 190,000 clones; around 81% are singletons. V shed 2 bases, J shed 3 bases, and the junction held 3 bases outside the gene matches. Looked up from germline, CDR1 is MNHEY and CDR2 is SMNVEV (reference sequence). The CDR3 loop spans 15 amino acids. Sequencing was performed on PBMCs. The sequence derives from a woman aged 18-29 years in good health and CMV-seropositive. This chain joins TRBV27 and TRBJ2-1; TRBD1 aligns across 8 bases. This CDR3 is CASSLQGANYNEQFF. For the CDR3, the DNA is TGTGCCAGCAGTTTACAGGGGGCTAACTACAATGAGCAGTTCTTC.